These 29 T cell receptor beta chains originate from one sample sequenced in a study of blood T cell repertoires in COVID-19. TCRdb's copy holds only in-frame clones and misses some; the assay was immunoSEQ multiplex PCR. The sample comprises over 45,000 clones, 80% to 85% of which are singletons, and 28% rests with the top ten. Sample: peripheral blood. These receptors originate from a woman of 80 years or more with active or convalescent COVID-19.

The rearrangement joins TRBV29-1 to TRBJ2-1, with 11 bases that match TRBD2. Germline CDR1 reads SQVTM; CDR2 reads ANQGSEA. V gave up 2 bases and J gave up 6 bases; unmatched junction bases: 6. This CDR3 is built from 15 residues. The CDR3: CSVEPLAGGSNEQFF. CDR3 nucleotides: TGCAGCGTTGAACCCCTAGCGGGGGGAAGCAATGAGCAGTTCTTC.

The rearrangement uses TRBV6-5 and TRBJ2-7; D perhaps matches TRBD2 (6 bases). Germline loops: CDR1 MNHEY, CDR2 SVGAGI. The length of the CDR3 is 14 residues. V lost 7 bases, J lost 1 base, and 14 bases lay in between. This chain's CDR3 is CASIERLGSYEQYF. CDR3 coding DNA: TGTGCCAGCATAGAAAGACTAGGGTCCTACGAGCAGTACTTC.

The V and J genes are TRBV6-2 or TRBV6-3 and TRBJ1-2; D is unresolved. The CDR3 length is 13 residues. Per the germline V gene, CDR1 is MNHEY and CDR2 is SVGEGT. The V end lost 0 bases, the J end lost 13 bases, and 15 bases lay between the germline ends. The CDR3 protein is CASSYSETGIGTF. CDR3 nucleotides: TGTGCCAGCAGTTACTCGGAGACGGGGATTGGCACCTTC.

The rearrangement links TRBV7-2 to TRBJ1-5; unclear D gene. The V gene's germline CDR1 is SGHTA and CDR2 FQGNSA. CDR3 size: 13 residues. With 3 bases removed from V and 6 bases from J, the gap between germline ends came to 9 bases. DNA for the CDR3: TGTGCCAGCAGCTTGGAGAGCGGTCAGCCCCAGCATTTT. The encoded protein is CASSLESGQPQHF.

CDR3 residues: CASNRGATTEAFF. As DNA, the CDR3 is TGTGCCAGCAATCGGGGGGCGACCACTGAAGCTTTCTTT. The V gene is TRBV2, the J gene TRBJ1-1, with a tentative D call TRBD1 (6 bases). Trimming cost V 7 bases and J 4 bases, with 13 bases left between them. The germline V gene has CDR1 SNHLY and CDR2 FYNNEI. The CDR3 covers 13 residues. The full variable domain, with the rest looked up from reference TRBV2 and TRBJ1-1, is EPEVTQTPSHQVTQMGQEVILRCVPISNHLYFYWYRQILGQKVEFLVSFYNNEISEKSEIFDDQFSVERPDGSNFTLKIRSTKLEDSAMYFCASNRGATTEAFFGQGTRLTVV.

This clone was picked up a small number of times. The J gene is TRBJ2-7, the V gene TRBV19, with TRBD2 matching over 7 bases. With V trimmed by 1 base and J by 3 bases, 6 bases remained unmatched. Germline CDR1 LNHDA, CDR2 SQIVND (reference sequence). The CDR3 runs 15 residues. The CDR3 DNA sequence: TGTGCCAGTAGTATAGGGGCGGGAGCAGTCTACGAGCAGTACTTC. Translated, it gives CASSIGAGAVYEQYF. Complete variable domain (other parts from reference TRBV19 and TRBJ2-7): DGGITQSPKYLFRKEGQNVTLSCEQNLNHDAMYWYRQDPGQGLRLIYYSQIVNDFQKGDIAEGYSVSREKKESFPLTVTSAQKNPTAFYLCASSIGAGAVYEQYFGPGTRLTVT.

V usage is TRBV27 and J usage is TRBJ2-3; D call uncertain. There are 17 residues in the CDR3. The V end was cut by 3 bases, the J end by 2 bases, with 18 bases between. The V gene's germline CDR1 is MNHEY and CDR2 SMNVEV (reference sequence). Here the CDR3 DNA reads TGTGCCAGCAGTTTTTACCCCTTTAAAACACACACAGATACGCAGTATTTT. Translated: CASSFYPFKTHTDTQYF.

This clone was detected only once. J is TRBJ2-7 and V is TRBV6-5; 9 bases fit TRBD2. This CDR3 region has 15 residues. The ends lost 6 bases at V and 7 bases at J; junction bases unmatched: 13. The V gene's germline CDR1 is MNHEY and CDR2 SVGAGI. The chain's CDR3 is CASSAVPGLAIEQYF. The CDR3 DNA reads TGTGCCAGCAGCGCCGTCCCGGGACTAGCTATAGAGCAGTACTTC.

Here the CDR3 DNA reads TGTGCCAGCTCACCACCGGGGCCCACTGAAGCTTTCTTT. It encodes CASSPPGPTEAFF. The chain links TRBV18 to TRBJ1-1; D possibly corresponds to TRBD1 (5 bases). CDR3 length: 13 residues. Between the trimmed V and J ends, which lost 0 bases and 4 bases, there was a span of 6 bases. Germline-derived CDR1 and CDR2 are KGHSH and LQKENI.

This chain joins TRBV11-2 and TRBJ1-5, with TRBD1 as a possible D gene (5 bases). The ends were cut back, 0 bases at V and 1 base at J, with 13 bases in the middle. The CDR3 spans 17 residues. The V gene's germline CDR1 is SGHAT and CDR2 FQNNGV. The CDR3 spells CASSLDARRGSNQPQHF. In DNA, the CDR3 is TGTGCCAGCAGCTTAGATGCACGAAGGGGCAGCAATCAGCCCCAGCATTTT.

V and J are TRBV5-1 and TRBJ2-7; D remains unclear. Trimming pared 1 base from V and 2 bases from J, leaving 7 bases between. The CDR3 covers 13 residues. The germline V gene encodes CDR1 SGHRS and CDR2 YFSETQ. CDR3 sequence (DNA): TGCGCCAGCAGCTTGCCAGAAGCCTACGAGCAGTACTTC. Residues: CASSLPEAYEQYF.

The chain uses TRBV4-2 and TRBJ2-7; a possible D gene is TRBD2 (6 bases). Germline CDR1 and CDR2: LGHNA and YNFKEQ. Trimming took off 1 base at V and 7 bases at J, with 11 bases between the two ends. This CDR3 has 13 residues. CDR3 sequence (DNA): TGTGCCAGCAGCCAAGTTGGACGGGAGGAGCAGTACTTC. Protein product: CASSQVGREEQYF.

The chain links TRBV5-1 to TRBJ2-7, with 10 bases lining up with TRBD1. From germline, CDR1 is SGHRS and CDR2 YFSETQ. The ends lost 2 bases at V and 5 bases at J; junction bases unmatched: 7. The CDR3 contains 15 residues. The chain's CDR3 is CASSLTGTGAHEQYF. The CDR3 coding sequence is TGCGCCAGCAGCTTAACCGGGACAGGGGCCCACGAGCAGTACTTC.

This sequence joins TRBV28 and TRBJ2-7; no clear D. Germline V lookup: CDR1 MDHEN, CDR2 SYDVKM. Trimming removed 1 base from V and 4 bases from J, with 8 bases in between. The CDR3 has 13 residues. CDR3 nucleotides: TGTGCCAGCAGTTTATATCAGATATACGAGCAGTACTTC. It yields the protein CASSLYQIYEQYF.

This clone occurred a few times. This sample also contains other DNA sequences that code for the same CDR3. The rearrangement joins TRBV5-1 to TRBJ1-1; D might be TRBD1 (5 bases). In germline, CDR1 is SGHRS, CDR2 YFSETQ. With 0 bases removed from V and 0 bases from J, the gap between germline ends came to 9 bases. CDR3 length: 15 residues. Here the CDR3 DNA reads TGCGCCAGCAGCTTGGACGGACAATTGAACACTGAAGCTTTCTTT. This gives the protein CASSLDGQLNTEAFF.

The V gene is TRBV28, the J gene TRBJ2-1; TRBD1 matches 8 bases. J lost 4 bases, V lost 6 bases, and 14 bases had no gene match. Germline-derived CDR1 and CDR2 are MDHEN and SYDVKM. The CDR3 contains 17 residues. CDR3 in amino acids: CASSPPLDRARYNEQFF. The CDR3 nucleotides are TGTGCCAGCAGCCCCCCCCTGGACAGGGCCCGATACAATGAGCAGTTCTTC.

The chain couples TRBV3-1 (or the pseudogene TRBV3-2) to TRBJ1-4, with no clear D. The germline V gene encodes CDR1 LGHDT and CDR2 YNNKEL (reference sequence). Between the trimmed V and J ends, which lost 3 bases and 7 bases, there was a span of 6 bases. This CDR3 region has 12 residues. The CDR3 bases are TGTGCCAGCAGCCAGGCCATTGAAAAACTGTTTTTT. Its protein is CASSQAIEKLFF.

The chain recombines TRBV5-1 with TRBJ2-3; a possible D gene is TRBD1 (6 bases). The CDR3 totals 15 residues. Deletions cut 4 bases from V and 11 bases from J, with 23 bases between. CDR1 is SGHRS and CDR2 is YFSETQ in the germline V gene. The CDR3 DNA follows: TGCGCCAGCAGCCTGTCCCGGGACACCCGCGGGTGGCAGTATTTT. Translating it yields CASSLSRDTRGWQYF.

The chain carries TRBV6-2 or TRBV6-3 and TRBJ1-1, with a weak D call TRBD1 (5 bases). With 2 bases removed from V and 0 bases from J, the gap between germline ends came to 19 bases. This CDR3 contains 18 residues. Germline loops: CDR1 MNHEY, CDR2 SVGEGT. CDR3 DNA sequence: TGTGCCAGCAGTTACCTCCAGGACACGAAAATAATGAACACTGAAGCTTTCTTT. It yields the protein CASSYLQDTKIMNTEAFF.

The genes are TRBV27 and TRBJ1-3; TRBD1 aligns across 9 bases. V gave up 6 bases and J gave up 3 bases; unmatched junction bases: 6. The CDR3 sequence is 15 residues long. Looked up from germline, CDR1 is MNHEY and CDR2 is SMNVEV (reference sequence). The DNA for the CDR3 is TGTGCCAGCAGCCCACTGGACAGGGGTGGAAACACCATATATTTT. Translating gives CASSPLDRGGNTIYF.

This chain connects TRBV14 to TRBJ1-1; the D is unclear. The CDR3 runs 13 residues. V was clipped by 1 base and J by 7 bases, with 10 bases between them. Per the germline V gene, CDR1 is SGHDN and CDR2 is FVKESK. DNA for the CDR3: TGTGCCAGCAGCCAAGTAGGAGAGAGTGAAGCTTTCTTT. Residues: CASSQVGESEAFF. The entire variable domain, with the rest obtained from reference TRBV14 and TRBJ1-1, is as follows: EAGVTQFPSHSVIEKGQTVTLRCDPISGHDNLYWYRRVMGKEIKFLLHFVKESKQDESGMPNNRFLAERTGGTYSTLKVQPAELEDSGVYFCASSQVGESEAFFGQGTRLTVV.

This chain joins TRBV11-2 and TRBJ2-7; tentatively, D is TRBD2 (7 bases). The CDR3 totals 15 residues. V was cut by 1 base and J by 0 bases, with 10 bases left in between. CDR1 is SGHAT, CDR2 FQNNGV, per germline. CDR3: CASSLAGGSSYEQYF. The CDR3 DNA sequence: TGTGCCAGCAGCTTAGCGGGGGGCAGCTCCTACGAGCAGTACTTC. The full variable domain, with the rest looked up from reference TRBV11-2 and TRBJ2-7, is EAGVAQSPRYKIIEKRQSVAFWCNPISGHATLYWYQQILGQGPKLLIQFQNNGVVDDSQLPKDRFSAERLKGVDSTLKIQPAKLEDSAVYLCASSLAGGSSYEQYFGPGTRLTVT.

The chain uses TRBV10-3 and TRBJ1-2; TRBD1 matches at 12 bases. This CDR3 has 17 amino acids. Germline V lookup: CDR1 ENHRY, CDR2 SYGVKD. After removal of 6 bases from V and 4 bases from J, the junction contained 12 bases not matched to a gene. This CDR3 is CAISSGTGGRMGYGYTF. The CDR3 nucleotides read TGTGCCATCAGCTCCGGGACAGGGGGCCGTATGGGCTATGGCTACACCTTC.

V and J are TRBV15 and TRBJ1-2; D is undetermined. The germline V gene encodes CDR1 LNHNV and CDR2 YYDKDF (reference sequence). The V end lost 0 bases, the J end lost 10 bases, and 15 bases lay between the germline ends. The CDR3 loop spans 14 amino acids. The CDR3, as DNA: TGTGCCACCAGCAGAGATAGAGCCTCCCGGGACTACACCTTC. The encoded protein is CATSRDRASRDYTF.

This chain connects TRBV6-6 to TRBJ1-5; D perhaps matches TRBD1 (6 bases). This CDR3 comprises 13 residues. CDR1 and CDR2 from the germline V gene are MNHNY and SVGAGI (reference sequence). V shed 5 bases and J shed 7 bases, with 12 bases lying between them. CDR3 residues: CASSTQGPQPQHF. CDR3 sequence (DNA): TGTGCCAGCAGTACACAGGGTCCCCAGCCCCAGCATTTT.

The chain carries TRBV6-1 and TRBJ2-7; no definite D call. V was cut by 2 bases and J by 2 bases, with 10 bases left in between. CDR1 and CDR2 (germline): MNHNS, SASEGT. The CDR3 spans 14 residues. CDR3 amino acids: CASSEPSATYEQYF. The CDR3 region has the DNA TGTGCCAGCAGTGAACCAAGTGCGACCTACGAGCAGTACTTC.

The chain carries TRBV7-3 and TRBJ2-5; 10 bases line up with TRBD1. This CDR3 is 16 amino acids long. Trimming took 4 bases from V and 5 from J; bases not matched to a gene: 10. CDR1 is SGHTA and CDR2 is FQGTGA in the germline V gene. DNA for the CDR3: TGTGCCAGCAGCTCGACAGGGGGCGTGTTAAGCGAGACCCAGTACTTC. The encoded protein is CASSSTGGVLSETQYF.

CDR3 sequence reads: CASSGWGAPTNEKLFF. CDR3 nucleotide sequence: TGTGCCAGTAGTGGGTGGGGAGCCCCAACTAATGAAAAACTGTTTTTT. The chain links TRBV19 to TRBJ1-4, with D uncertain. The germline V and J ends were trimmed by 5 bases and 0 bases, with 13 bases remaining between them. CDR3 length: 16 amino acids. Germline CDR1 is LNHDA and CDR2 is SQIVND (reference sequence). Based on the CDR3 plus reference TRBV19 and TRBJ1-4, the full variable domain is DGGITQSPKYLFRKEGQNVTLSCEQNLNHDAMYWYRQDPGQGLRLIYYSQIVNDFQKGDIAEGYSVSREKKESFPLTVTSAQKNPTAFYLCASSGWGAPTNEKLFFGSGTQLSVL.

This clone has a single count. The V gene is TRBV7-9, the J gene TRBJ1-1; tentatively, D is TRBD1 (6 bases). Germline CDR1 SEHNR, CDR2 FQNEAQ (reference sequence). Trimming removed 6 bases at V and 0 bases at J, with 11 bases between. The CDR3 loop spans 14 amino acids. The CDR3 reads CASSQDSVNTEAFF. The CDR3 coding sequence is TGTGCCAGCAGTCAGGACAGCGTGAACACTGAAGCTTTCTTT.